This TCR beta chain came from a study of blood T cell repertoires in COVID-19. Germline V CDR1 and CDR2: SEHNR, FQNEAQ (reference sequence). V lost 8 bases, J lost 2 bases, and 19 bases lay in between. The CDR3 spans 16 residues. Sequenced by immunoSEQ multiplex PCR; TCRdb stores in-frame clones only, minus some. The sample yields 300,000 to 400,000 clones, 80% to 90% seen once. This receptor was obtained from an older woman with COVID-19, enrolled during active disease. Specimen: peripheral blood. J is TRBJ1-5 and V is TRBV7-9, with D possibly TRBD1 on 5 matching bases. Written as DNA, the CDR3 is TGTGCCAGCGGACGCGACTCGGGGGTGGGCAATCAGCCCCAGCATTTT. Its protein is CASGRDSGVGNQPQHF.